Below are 20 T cell receptor beta chains sequenced from a single sample in a study of prognosis after radiotherapy for stage I lung cancer. Two-round multiplex PCR amplified TCR beta CDR3 from genomic DNA. First-round PCR used primers specific to each TRBV and TRBJ gene. Each CDR3 protein gets one entry after TCRdb re-called the multiplex PCR reads with MiXCR. Of roughly 15,000 distinct CDR3 sequences listed, 30% to 40% were seen once; the top ten hold approximately 23%. The material was PBMCs, obtained before or after stereotactic body radiation therapy (not recorded which). These receptors all stem from a donor aged 50 or older with non-small cell lung cancer.

This clonotype has at least ten counts. J is TRBJ2-5 and V is TRBV20-1; maybe TRBD2 (7 bases). The CDR3 spans 12 residues. V lost 6 bases and J lost 5, with 13 bases in between. Germline values: CDR1 DFQATT, CDR2 SNEGSKA (reference sequence). The CDR3 sequence: CSAKQGGETQYF. In nucleotides, the CDR3 is TGCAGTGCCAAACAGGGAGGGGAGACCCAGTACTTC.

This sequence joins TRBV2 and TRBJ2-7; D gene ambiguous. The germline V and J ends were trimmed by 0 bases and 3 bases, with 6 bases remaining between them. The germline V gene encodes CDR1 SNHLY and CDR2 FYNNEI. This CDR3 has 13 residues. The CDR3 DNA follows: TGTGCCAGCAGTGAAGCGCTCAGCTACGAGCAGTACTTC. The encoded protein is CASSEALSYEQYF.

This clonotype was recorded many times. The chain uses TRBV7-2 and TRBJ1-1, with D hard to call. Trimming took off 3 bases at V and 0 bases at J, with 8 bases between the two ends. In germline, CDR1 is SGHTA, CDR2 FQGNSA. CDR3 length equals 14 residues. The CDR3 region has the DNA TGTGCCAGCAGCTTCGCCTTCATGAACACTGAAGCTTTCTTT. Protein: CASSFAFMNTEAFF.

This clonotype was picked up many times. The chain carries TRBV20-1 and TRBJ2-7, with D unresolved. V was clipped by 1 base and J by 2 bases, with 9 bases between them. The CDR3 totals 13 residues. Germline V gives CDR1 DFQATT, CDR2 SNEGSKA (reference sequence). The CDR3 nucleotides read TGCAGTGCTAGAGGCCTCTCAGCCTACGAGCAGTACTTC. This encodes CSARGLSAYEQYF.

This clonotype was seen at least ten times. This chain connects TRBV12-5 to TRBJ2-5, with 11 nucleotides matching TRBD2. The CDR3 runs to 16 residues. Germline assignment: CDR1 LGHNT and CDR2 FRNRAP. V gave up 1 base and J gave up 0 bases; unmatched junction bases: 1. CDR3 sequence (DNA): TGTGCTAGTGGTTTGGGGACTAGCGGGCACCAAGAGACCCAGTACTTC. Translated: CASGLGTSGHQETQYF.

This clonotype occurred many times. The rearrangement links TRBV4-1 to TRBJ2-3; D gene unclear. V was pared by 6 bases and J by 4 bases, with 11 bases between. The CDR3 runs to 13 residues. CDR1 is MGHRA and CDR2 is YSYEKL in the germline V gene. The CDR3 DNA follows: TGCGCCAGCAGTAAGGCTACGGCAGATACGCAGTATTTT. As protein: CASSKATADTQYF.

This clonotype counts as medium-sized. This chain connects TRBV20-1 to TRBJ2-1, with D unresolved. CDR1 and CDR2 (germline): DFQATT, SNEGSKA (reference sequence). This CDR3 has 11 residues. Trimming took 4 bases from V and 9 from J, leaving 10 bases between them. The DNA for the CDR3 is TGCAGTGCTACATCGTTGGGTGAGCAGTTCTTC. Residues: CSATSLGEQFF.

This clonotype was seen at least ten times. The chain is built from TRBV6-4 and TRBJ2-7; TRBD2 agrees at 9 bases. The germline V gene has CDR1 MRHNA and CDR2 SNTAGT. The CDR3 runs 13 residues. V lost 8 bases, J lost 5 bases, and 7 bases stayed unmatched. The CDR3 DNA is TGTGCCAGCGCCGGGACTAGCATCCACGAGCAGTACTTC. Translation: CASAGTSIHEQYF.

This clonotype was observed many times. The chain joins TRBV19 to TRBJ2-1, with a possible D match to TRBD1 (5 bases). Germline V gene sequence: CDR1 LNHDA, CDR2 SQIVND (reference sequence). Deletions cut 1 base from V and 4 bases from J, with 17 bases between. The CDR3 totals 17 residues. The CDR3 nucleotides are TGTGCCAGTAGTATAGCCTATTCCGGACCAGGGTACAATGAGCAGTTCTTC. Translation gives CASSIAYSGPGYNEQFF.

This clonotype was counted once. The chain joins TRBV7-2 to TRBJ2-1; D gene ambiguous. The germline V gene has CDR1 SGHTA and CDR2 FQGNSA. V lost 3 bases to trimming and J lost 2 bases, with 8 bases between them. This CDR3 region has 14 residues. The CDR3: CASSFMETYNEQFF. The CDR3 bases are TGTGCCAGCAGCTTCATGGAAACCTACAATGAGCAGTTCTTC.

This clonotype is medium-sized (0.01 to 0.1%) by share. This rearrangement joins TRBV20-1 to TRBJ2-1; 13 bases align to TRBD2. The ends lost 4 bases at V and 7 bases at J; junction bases unmatched: 7. CDR1 DFQATT and CDR2 SNEGSKA come from the germline V gene (reference sequence). This CDR3 is 15 amino acids long. The DNA of the CDR3 is TGCAGTGCTACCGCCGGGACTAGCGGGATAAATGAGCAGTTCTTC. Protein product: CSATAGTSGINEQFF.

This clonotype was counted at least ten times. This chain connects TRBV20-1 to TRBJ1-2; maybe TRBD1 (5 bases). Germline V gene sequence: CDR1 DFQATT, CDR2 SNEGSKA (reference sequence). The length of the CDR3 is 13 residues. V dropped 6 bases and J dropped 5 bases, with 16 bases sitting between them. The CDR3 here is CSAMAGDGYGYTF. CDR3 in DNA: TGCAGTGCCATGGCGGGGGACGGGTATGGCTACACCTTC.

This clonotype was counted many times. CDR3 region: CSASPGQATLAQYF. The CDR3 DNA reads TGCAGTGCTAGTCCGGGACAGGCGACCCTCGCCCAGTACTTC. The chain couples TRBV20-1 to TRBJ2-5; 8 bases fit TRBD1. The CDR3 has 14 residues. Germline V gene sequence: CDR1 DFQATT, CDR2 SNEGSKA (reference sequence). V shed 3 bases, J shed 9 bases, and the junction held 12 bases outside the gene matches.

This clonotype is deemed medium-sized. The chain is built from TRBV15 and TRBJ2-7; TRBD2 agrees at 11 bases. V was pared by 0 bases and J by 1 base, with 2 bases of the junction left unmatched. Germline V gene data show CDR1 as LNHNV and CDR2 as YYDKDF (reference sequence). CDR3 length equals 16 residues. Here the CDR3 reads CATSRERTSGSYEQYF. CDR3 bases: TGTGCCACCAGCAGAGAACGGACTAGCGGGTCCTACGAGCAGTACTTC.

This clonotype was recorded many times. The chain joins TRBV20-1 to TRBJ2-7; 8 bases are shared with TRBD2. In germline, CDR1 is DFQATT, CDR2 SNEGSKA (reference sequence). The CDR3 runs 12 residues. The ends lost 4 bases at V and 6 bases at J; junction bases unmatched: 5. The CDR3 loop is CSANELAVEQYF. The DNA for the CDR3 is TGCAGTGCTAACGAACTAGCGGTCGAGCAGTACTTC.

A remark on this clonotype: The junction and the germline gene differ at one end; a read error may be behind it. The chain is built from TRBV28 and TRBJ2-1; 7 nucleotides match TRBD1. CDR1 is MDHEN and CDR2 is SYDVKM in the germline V gene. CDR3 length equals 14 residues. CDR3 nucleotide sequence: TGTGCCATCGATGACAGGGAATCCTACAATGAGCAATTCTTC. Translating gives CAIDDRESYNEQFF.

This clonotype has ten or more counts. The chain carries TRBV28 and TRBJ1-4; D gene unclear. CDR1 and CDR2 from the germline V gene are MDHEN and SYDVKM. The CDR3 is 15 amino acids. Trimming pared 6 bases from V and 0 bases from J, leaving 11 bases between. The DNA for the CDR3 is TGTGCCAGCAGCACCGCCTCTGCAACTAATGAAAAACTGTTTTTT. Translating it yields CASSTASATNEKLFF.

This clonotype was seen many times. The chain is built from TRBV7-6 and TRBJ1-1; D might be TRBD1 (5 bases). Trimming pared 3 bases from V and 4 bases from J, leaving 9 bases between. Germline V lookup: CDR1 SGHVS, CDR2 FNYEAQ. The CDR3 sequence is 13 residues long. As DNA, the CDR3 is TGTGCCAGCAGCTTTTTGGGGGTCACTGAAGCTTTCTTT. It codes for CASSFLGVTEAFF. The entire variable domain, with the rest obtained from reference TRBV7-6 and TRBJ1-1, is as follows: GAGVSQSPRYKVTKRGQDVALRCDPISGHVSLYWYRQALGQGPEFLTYFNYEAQQDKSGLPNDRFSAERPEGSISTLTIQRTEQRDSAMYRCASSFLGVTEAFFGQGTRLTVV.

This clonotype occurred many times. The chain couples TRBV6-2 or TRBV6-3 to TRBJ2-5; a weak D match, TRBD2 (7 bases). The CDR3 has 13 amino acids. V lost 6 bases and J lost 1, with 9 bases in between. Germline V gene data show CDR1 as MNHEY and CDR2 as SVGEGT. DNA of the CDR3: TGTGCCAGCAGGGGGGGGGCCCAAGAGACCCAGTACTTC. Its protein is CASRGGAQETQYF.

This clonotype was recorded many times. The chain recombines TRBV5-4 with TRBJ2-1, with 8 bases that match TRBD2. There are 15 residues in the CDR3. V was clipped by 4 bases and J by 8 bases; unmatched bases: 11. Per the germline V gene, CDR1 is SGHNT and CDR2 is YYREEE (reference sequence). The CDR3 protein is CASSTTGLGVDEQFF. Written as DNA, the CDR3 is TGTGCCAGCAGCACAACGGGACTAGGGGTCGATGAGCAGTTCTTC.